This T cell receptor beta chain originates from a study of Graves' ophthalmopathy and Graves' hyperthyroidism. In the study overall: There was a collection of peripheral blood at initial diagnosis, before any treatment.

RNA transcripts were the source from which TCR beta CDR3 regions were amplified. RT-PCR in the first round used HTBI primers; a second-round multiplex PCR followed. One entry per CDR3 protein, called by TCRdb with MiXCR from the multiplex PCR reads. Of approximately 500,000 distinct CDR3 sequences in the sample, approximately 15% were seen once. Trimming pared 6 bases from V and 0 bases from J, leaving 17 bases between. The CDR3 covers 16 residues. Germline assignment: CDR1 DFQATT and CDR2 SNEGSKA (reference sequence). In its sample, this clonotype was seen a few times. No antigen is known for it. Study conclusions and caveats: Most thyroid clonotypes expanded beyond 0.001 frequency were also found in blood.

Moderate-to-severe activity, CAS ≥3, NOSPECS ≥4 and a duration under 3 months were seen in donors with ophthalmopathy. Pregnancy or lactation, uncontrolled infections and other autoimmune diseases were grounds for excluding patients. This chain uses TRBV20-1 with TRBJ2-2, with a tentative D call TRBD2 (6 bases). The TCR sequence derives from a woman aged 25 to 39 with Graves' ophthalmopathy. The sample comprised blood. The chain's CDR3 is CSATLPGLTNTGELFF. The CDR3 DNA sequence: TGCAGTGCCACACTGCCGGGACTTACGAACACCGGGGAGCTGTTTTTT.